The clone carrying this T cell receptor beta chain was counted only a few times. Antigen: not known. One end of the junction does not line up with germline, which may come from a read error. The PCR ran on 60 Vbeta and 13 Jbeta primers. The table came from immunoSEQ multiplex PCR; TCRdb's copy has only in-frame clones and leaves some out. Of 95,000 to 150,000 clones in the sample, more than 60% were seen once. These data come from a study of cytomegalovirus exposure and HLA in healthy donors. Study overall: Within the Caucasian-associated ancestry cluster were approximately 77% of the approximately 400 genotyped donors.

Germline V gene data show CDR1 as SGHRS and CDR2 as YFSETQ. The CDR3 has 16 residues. General observations from the study: A later analysis linked a missense DCLRE1C variant to TCR beta V- and J-gene trimming.

This chain connects TRBV5-1 to TRBJ1-2; D is uncertain. Sequenced sample: PBMCs. This TCR was recovered from a woman aged 35 to 49 in good health and CMV-seropositive. The CDR3 is CASSPRPGVMDYGYPF. CDR3 coding DNA: TGCGCCAGCAGCCCAAGGCCGGGAGTTATGGACTATGGCTACCCCTTC.